This T cell receptor (beta chain) emerged from a study of T cell responses to AZD1222 COVID-19 vaccine. The study, taken as a whole, reports: Donors were chiefly white British, with a greater number of females, and clonal diversity was perhaps underestimated. An increase in Spike-specific TCR breadth and depth was observed after two AZD1222 doses.

The assay was immunoSEQ multiplex PCR, and TCRdb's table has in-frame clones only and misses some. The table has fewer than 70,000 clones, 80% seen once. With respect to this clone: Its antigen is not known.

Second doses were pooled across both intervals (about 4 or about 12 weeks). This receptor was taken from an adult who received the AZD1222 COVID-19 vaccine. This material consisted of peripheral blood, taken 28 days after the second AZD1222 dose.

DNA for the CDR3: TGTGCCTGGAGTACTTGGAGTCCGAACACTGAAGCTTTCTTT. Protein product: CAWSTWSPNTEAFF. The V and J genes are TRBV30 and TRBJ1-1; no definite D call. The V gene's germline CDR1 is GTSNPN and CDR2 SVGIG (reference sequence). The CDR3 has 14 residues. Trimming pared 2 bases from V and 1 base from J, leaving 11 bases between.